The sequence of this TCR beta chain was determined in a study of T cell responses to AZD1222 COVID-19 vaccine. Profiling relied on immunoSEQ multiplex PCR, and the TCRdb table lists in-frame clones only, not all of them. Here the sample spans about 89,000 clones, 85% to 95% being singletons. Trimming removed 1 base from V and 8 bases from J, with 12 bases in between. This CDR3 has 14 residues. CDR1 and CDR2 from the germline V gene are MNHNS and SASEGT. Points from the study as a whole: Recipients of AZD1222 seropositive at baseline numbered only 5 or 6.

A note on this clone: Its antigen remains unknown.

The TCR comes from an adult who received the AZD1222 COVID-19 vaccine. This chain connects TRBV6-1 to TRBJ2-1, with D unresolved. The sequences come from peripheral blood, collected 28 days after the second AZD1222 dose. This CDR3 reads CASSEVGQRDEQFF. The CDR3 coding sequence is TGTGCCAGCAGTGAAGTTGGTCAACGCGATGAGCAGTTCTTC.